This T cell receptor beta chain stems from a study of T cell clonotyping in hematopoietic cell transplantation. Study context: Pretransplant recipient samples were taken after cytoreduction.

On this clone itself: Its target is unknown.

V lost 6 bases, J lost 4 bases, and 11 bases stayed unmatched. Germline CDR1 reads SNHLY; CDR2 reads FYNNEI. The CDR3 has 15 residues. Findings and caveats of the study: No sorting was done, leaving CD4 and CD8 contributions mixed. After transplant, recipient diversity fell while pathologically expanded clonotypes grew through day 180.

Measured with immunoSEQ multiplex PCR; TCRdb has only the in-frame clones, and not every one. In the table there are some 35,000 clones, 90% to 95% of which are singletons. The time point: recipient sample about 28 days before transplant, after cytoreduction. The material was peripheral blood mononuclear cells, obtained before stem cell transplant. The rearrangement uses TRBV2 and TRBJ1-1; TRBD1 aligns across 7 bases. The receptor comes from a man aged 35-49 years with chronic myeloid leukemia. Some clones in this sample may be carry-over from other donors' samples. The CDR3 nucleotides read TGTGCCAGCAGGTCCAAGACAGGGAGAGGCACTGAAGCTTTCTTT. Translating it yields CASRSKTGRGTEAFF.